Following are 15 T cell receptor beta chains from one sample sequenced in a study of vaccination and CD4 T cells after COVID-19. Antigens of these TCRs are unknown. The study sequenced cultured CD4+ T cell DNA using the Oncomine TCR Beta short-read assay. TCRdb itself ran the PCR reads through MiXCR, one entry per CDR3 protein. The repertoire holds approximately 7,600 distinct CDR3 sequences, with less than 85% as singletons. Stated treatment: approximately 10-day PBMC culture with coronavirus spike peptide pools or control peptides (ViraFEST assay). The sequenced sample consisted of CD4+ T cells from blood, cultured in vitro. These receptor sequences come from a human donor who had recovered from COVID-19.

The genes are TRBV20-1 and TRBJ1-1; D call uncertain. Trimming stripped 6 bases from V and 4 bases from J, with 18 bases between. There are 14 residues in the CDR3. Germline V lookup: CDR1 DFQATT, CDR2 SNEGSKA (reference sequence). CDR3 bases: TGCAGTGCCAGACCCGGAAGCGTCGGCACTGAAGCTTTCTTT. Protein: CSARPGSVGTEAFF.

The chain uses TRBV7-6 and TRBJ2-7; D not certain. CDR3 length equals 11 residues. Trimming removed 0 bases from V and 9 bases from J, with 6 bases in between. Germline V CDR1 and CDR2: SGHVS, FNYEAQ. CDR3 region: CASSLAGRQYF. The CDR3 coding sequence is TGTGCCAGCAGCTTAGCAGGTCGGCAGTACTTC.

The chain uses TRBV30 and TRBJ2-7, with D possibly TRBD2 on 6 matching bases. The CDR3 spans 13 residues. From germline, CDR1 is GTSNPN and CDR2 SVGIG (reference sequence). Trimming shortened V by 5 bases and J by 2 bases, and 13 bases separated the two germline ends. The CDR3 nucleotides are TGTGCCTGGGATTACGGGAGCACCTACGAGCAGTACTTC. Its protein is CAWDYGSTYEQYF.

The chain employs TRBV7-6 and TRBJ1-5, with no clear D. CDR1 and CDR2 (germline): SGHVS, FNYEAQ. The ends were cut back, 1 base at V and 8 bases at J, with 9 bases in the middle. There are 13 residues in the CDR3. The CDR3 is CASSLEGNKPQHF. CDR3 in DNA: TGTGCCAGCAGCTTAGAGGGTAATAAGCCCCAGCATTTT.

The V and J genes are TRBV6-2 or TRBV6-3 and TRBJ1-5, with D uncertain. The V and J ends lost 6 bases and 1 base respectively, with 10 bases between them. CDR1 and CDR2 (germline): MNHEY, SVGEGT. The CDR3 has 14 residues. This CDR3 is CASSSGGSNQPQHF. The CDR3 nucleotides read TGTGCCAGCAGCTCCGGAGGGAGCAATCAGCCCCAGCATTTT.

On this clonotype itself: One end of the junction is discordant with germline, which a read error may explain. This chain connects TRBV20-1 to TRBJ1-1; 7 bases agree with TRBD1. The CDR3 loop spans 17 amino acids. Looked up from germline, CDR1 is DFQATT and CDR2 is SNEGSKA (reference sequence). The CDR3 coding sequence is TGCAGTGCTAGAATGACCAGGGGGGCCCCGTCGAACGCTGAAGCTTTCTTT. Translation: CSARMTRGAPSNAEAFF.

This clonotype was seen once. The chain employs TRBV11-3 and TRBJ2-1, with 9 bases matching TRBD1. CDR3 size: 14 residues. Trimming removed 5 bases from V and 6 bases from J; junction bases left unmatched: 5. Germline lookup yields CDR1 SGHNT and CDR2 YENEEA. For the CDR3, the DNA is TGTGCCAGCAGCCCGAGACAGGGGGGCAATGAGCAGTTCTTC. Translated, it gives CASSPRQGGNEQFF.

The rearrangement uses TRBV6-4 and TRBJ1-6; D call uncertain. Between the trimmed V and J ends, which lost 9 bases and 6 bases, there was a span of 15 bases. The CDR3 is 14 amino acids. CDR1 and CDR2 from the germline V gene are MRHNA and SNTAGT. The chain's CDR3 is CASSVGQFNSPLHF. CDR3 DNA: TGTGCCAGTAGCGTCGGGCAGTTTAATTCACCCCTCCACTTT.

J is TRBJ2-3 and V is TRBV24-1; 11 bases agree with TRBD2. This CDR3 comprises 18 residues. The germline V gene has CDR1 KGHDR and CDR2 SFDVKD. V lost 2 bases to trimming and J lost 3 bases; unmatched junction nucleotides: 9. The CDR3 region is CATSDSPLAGGRTDTQYF. CDR3 DNA: TGTGCCACCAGTGATTCCCCTCTAGCGGGAGGTAGGACAGATACGCAGTATTTT.

CDR3 sequence: CSAPYSSVVEQFF. CDR3 in DNA: TGCAGTGCCCCGTACAGTTCGGTAGTAGAGCAGTTCTTC. V and J are TRBV20-1 and TRBJ2-1, with D uncertain. V was shortened by 6 bases and J by 10 bases, with 19 bases between the two germline ends. The CDR3 length is 13 residues. The germline V gene has CDR1 DFQATT and CDR2 SNEGSKA (reference sequence).

The chain recombines TRBV7-2 with TRBJ2-5; 7 nucleotides line up with TRBD2. Trimming took 7 bases from V and 7 from J; bases not matched to a gene: 15. This CDR3 contains 15 residues. Germline CDR1 is SGHTA and CDR2 is FQGNSA. The CDR3 nucleotides are TGTGCCAGCATGGGGGGGAGTGGGGTCCGGGGGACCCAGTACTTC. It specifies CASMGGSGVRGTQYF.

This clonotype was observed a few times. This chain connects TRBV20-1 to TRBJ1-2; maybe TRBD1 (5 bases). Germline CDR1 DFQATT, CDR2 SNEGSKA (reference sequence). The CDR3 is 14 amino acids. The ends were cut back, 5 bases at V and 3 bases at J, with 16 bases in the middle. Here the CDR3 reads CSASEGQLDYGYTF. The CDR3 bases are TGCAGTGCTTCCGAGGGGCAGCTAGACTATGGCTACACCTTC.

This chain connects TRBV20-1 to TRBJ2-7, with unresolved D. The ends were cut back, 3 bases at V and 0 bases at J, with 6 bases in the middle. Germline-derived CDR1 and CDR2 are DFQATT and SNEGSKA (reference sequence). There are 12 residues in the CDR3. The CDR3 DNA reads TGCAGTGCTAGTTTCGGCTCCTACGAGCAGTACTTC. Protein: CSASFGSYEQYF.

The gene calls are TRBV28 and TRBJ2-3, with 13 bases identical to TRBD2. Germline V gene lookup returns CDR1 MDHEN and CDR2 SYDVKM. The CDR3 contains 14 residues. J lost 9 bases, V lost 6 bases, and 6 bases had no gene match. The CDR3 sequence is CASSRTSGRGTQYF. CDR3 coding DNA: TGTGCCAGCAGCCGTACTAGCGGGAGGGGGACGCAGTATTTT.

The chain joins TRBV4-2 to TRBJ1-6, with D possibly matching TRBD1 (6 bases). The V end was cut by 7 bases, the J end by 10 bases, with 20 bases between. The CDR3 totals 15 residues. CDR1 and CDR2 from the germline V gene are LGHNA and YNFKEQ. DNA for the CDR3: TGTGCCAGCACCCTCGACCACCAGGGGAACTCACCCCTCCACTTT. Protein product: CASTLDHQGNSPLHF.